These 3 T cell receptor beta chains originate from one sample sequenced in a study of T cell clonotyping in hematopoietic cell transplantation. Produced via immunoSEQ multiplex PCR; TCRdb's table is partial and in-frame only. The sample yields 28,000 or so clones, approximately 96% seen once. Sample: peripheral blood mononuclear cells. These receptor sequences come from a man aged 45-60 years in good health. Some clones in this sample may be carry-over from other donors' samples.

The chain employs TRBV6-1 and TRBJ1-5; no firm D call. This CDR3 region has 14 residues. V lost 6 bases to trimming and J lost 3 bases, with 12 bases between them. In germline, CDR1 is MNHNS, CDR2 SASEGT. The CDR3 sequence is CASRAGPTNQPQHF. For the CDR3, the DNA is TGTGCCAGCAGGGCCGGACCGACCAATCAGCCCCAGCATTTT.

CDR3 sequence reads: CASRNRGPISGANVLTF. DNA of the CDR3: TGTGCCAGCAGGAACAGGGGGCCCATCTCTGGGGCCAACGTCCTGACTTTC. The chain is built from TRBV2 and TRBJ2-6, with 9 bases aligning to TRBD1. CDR3 length: 17 amino acids. Germline CDR1 is SNHLY and CDR2 is FYNNEI. Losses at the gene ends were 6 bases for V and 0 bases for J; bases not matched to a gene: 6.

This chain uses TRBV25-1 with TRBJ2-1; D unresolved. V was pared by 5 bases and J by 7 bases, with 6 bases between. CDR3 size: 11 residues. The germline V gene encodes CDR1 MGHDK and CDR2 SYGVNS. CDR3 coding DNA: TGTGCCAGCAGTCAGGTGAATGAGCAGTTCTTC. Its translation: CASSQVNEQFF.